The present entry profiles one TCR beta chain with its context. Its antigen is currently unknown. Produced via immunoSEQ multiplex PCR; TCRdb's table is partial and in-frame only. The sample yields 50,000 to 65,000 clones, around 83% seen once. Germline CDR1 reads MDHEN; CDR2 reads SYDVKM. Deletions cut 3 bases from V and 4 bases from J, with 13 bases between. The CDR3 covers 15 residues. This sample is part of a study of T cells after posttransplantation cyclophosphamide. Study observations and caveats: After PTCy, TRB diversity resembled that of CNI/methotrexate controls. Skin or GI-infiltrating T cells shared few TRB sequences with blood. Donor CD8+ memory clones often dominated recipient blood repertoires at later times.

V is TRBV28 and J is TRBJ1-3; D gene ambiguous. Sequencing was done on a sample of PBMCs. This receptor was obtained from a man aged 30-40 years with a blood cancer, CMV-positive, and with a related stem cell donor. The CDR3 region is CASSFAVAVGNTIYF. In nucleotides, the CDR3 is TGTGCCAGCAGTTTTGCGGTGGCAGTGGGAAACACCATATATTTT.